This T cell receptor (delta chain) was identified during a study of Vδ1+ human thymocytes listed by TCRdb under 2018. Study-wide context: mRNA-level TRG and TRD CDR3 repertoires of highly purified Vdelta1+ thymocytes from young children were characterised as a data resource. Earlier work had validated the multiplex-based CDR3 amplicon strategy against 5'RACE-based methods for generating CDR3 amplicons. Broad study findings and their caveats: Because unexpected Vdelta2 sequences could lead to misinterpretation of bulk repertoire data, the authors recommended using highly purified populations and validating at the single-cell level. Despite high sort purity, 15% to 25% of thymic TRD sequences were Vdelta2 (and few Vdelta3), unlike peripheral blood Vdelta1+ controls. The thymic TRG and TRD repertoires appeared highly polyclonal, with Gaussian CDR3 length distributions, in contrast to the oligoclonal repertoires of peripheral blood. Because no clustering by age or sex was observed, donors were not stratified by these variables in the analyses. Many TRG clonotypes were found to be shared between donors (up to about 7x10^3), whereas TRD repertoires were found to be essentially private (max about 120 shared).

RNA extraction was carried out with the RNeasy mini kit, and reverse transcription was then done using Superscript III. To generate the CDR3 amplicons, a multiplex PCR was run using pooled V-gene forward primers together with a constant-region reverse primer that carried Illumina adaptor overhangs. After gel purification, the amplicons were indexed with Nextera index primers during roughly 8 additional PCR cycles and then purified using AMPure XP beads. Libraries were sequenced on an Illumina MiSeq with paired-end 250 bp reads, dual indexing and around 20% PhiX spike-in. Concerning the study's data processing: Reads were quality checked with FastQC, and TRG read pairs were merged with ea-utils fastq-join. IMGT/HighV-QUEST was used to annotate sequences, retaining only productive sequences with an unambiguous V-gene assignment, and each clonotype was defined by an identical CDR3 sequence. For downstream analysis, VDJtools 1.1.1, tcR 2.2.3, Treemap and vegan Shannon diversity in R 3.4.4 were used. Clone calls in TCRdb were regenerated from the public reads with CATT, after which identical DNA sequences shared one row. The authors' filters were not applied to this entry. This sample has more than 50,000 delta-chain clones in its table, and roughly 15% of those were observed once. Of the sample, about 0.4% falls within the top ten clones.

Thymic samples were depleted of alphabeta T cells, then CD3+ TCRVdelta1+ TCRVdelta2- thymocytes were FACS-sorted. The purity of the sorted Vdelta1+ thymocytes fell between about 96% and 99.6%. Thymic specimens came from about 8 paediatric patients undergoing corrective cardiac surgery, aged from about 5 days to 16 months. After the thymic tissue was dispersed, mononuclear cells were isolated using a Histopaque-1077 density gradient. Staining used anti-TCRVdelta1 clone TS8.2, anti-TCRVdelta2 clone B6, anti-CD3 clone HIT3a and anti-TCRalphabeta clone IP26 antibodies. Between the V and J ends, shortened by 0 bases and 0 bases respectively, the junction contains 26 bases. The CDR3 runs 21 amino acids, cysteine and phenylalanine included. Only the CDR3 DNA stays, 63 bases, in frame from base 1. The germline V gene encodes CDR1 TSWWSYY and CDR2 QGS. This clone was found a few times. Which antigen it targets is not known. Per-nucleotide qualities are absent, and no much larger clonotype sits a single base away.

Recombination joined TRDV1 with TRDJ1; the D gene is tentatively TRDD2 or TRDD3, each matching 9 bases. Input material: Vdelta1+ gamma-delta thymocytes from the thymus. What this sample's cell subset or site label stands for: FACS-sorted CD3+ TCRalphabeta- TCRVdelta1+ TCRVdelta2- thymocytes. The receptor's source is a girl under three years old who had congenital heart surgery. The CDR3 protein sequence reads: CALGELTFLRTGGAHTDKLIF. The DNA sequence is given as TGTGCTCTTGGGGAACTGACCTTCCTACGAACTGGGGGAGCCCACACCGATAAACTCATCTTT.